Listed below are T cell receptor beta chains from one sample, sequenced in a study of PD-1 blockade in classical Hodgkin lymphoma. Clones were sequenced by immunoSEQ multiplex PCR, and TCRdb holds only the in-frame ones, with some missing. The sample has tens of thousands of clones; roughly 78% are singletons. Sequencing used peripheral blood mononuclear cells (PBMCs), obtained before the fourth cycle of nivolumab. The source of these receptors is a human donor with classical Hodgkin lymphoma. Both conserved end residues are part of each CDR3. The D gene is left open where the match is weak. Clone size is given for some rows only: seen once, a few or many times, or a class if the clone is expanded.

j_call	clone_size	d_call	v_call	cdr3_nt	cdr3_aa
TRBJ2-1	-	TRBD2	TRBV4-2	TGTGCCAGCAGCCACCTTATCAGCGGGGGGGCAGGAAATGAGCAGTTCTTC	CASSHLISGGAGNEQFF
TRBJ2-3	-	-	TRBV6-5	TGTGCCAGCAGTAGTATCCCCATCACAGATACGCAGTATTTT	CASSSIPITDTQYF
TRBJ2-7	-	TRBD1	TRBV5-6	TGTGCCAGCACCTCCTGGTTTTTGGATGGACAGGGCTCGGCCGAGCAGTACTTC	CASTSWFLDGQGSAEQYF
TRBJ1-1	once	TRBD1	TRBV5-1	TGCGCCAGCAGCCGAGCGACAGGGGCGCACACTGAAGCTTTCTTT	CASSRATGAHTEAFF
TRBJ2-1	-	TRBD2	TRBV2	TGTGCCAGCAGTCGGACTAGCCGCGAGCAGTTCTTC	CASSRTSREQFF
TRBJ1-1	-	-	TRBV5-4	TGTGCCAGCAGCTACGGACGGATGGGGACTGAAGCTTTCTTT	CASSYGRMGTEAFF
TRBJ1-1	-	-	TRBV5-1	TGCGCCAGCAGCTTGAGTCAAGCCGGCGTTGAAGCTTTCTTT	CASSLSQAGVEAFF
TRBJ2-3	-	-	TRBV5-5	TGTGCCAGCAGCTCGGAAGCAGGCACGCAGTATTTT	CASSSEAGTQYF
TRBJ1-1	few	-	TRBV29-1	TGCAGCGTGCTCCGGGACTCCACTGAAGCTTTCTTT	CSVLRDSTEAFF
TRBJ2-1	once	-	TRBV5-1	TGCGCCAGCAGCCTAGACCCCGGGGGATACAATGAGCAGTTCTTC	CASSLDPGGYNEQFF
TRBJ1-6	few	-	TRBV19	TGTGCCAGTAGTATCCAGGATACACCCTCTACTTCACCCCTCCACTTT	CASSIQDTPSTSPLHF
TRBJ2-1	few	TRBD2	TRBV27	TGTGCCAGCAGACGATATGGGGGGGGAGAGCAGTTCTTC	CASRRYGGGEQFF
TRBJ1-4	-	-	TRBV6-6	TGTGCCAGCAGCAGAGGACAGCCTAATGAAAAACTGTTTTTT	CASSRGQPNEKLFF